This T cell receptor (beta chain) derives from a study of blood T cell repertoires in COVID-19. Overall study context: Samples of COVID-19 (acute and convalescent) were obtained from the United States, Italy and Spain.

In the original processing: The assay estimated nucleated cells by amplifying reference gene primers. The assay was immunoSEQ multiplex PCR, and TCRdb's table has in-frame clones only and misses some. V, J and clone size derive from that table, while D and trimming were established from the DNA sequence. This sample has approximately 300,000 clones, with roughly 90% found just once. Those who participated ranged in age from roughly 18 to 89 years and resided in about two dozen US areas. The recovered donors of Cohort 3 showed two negative PCRs, clearance, or symptom resolution. Trimming cost V 6 bases and J 2 bases, with 14 bases left between them. The CDR3 totals 14 residues. Germline CDR1 SGHRS, CDR2 YFSETQ.

This chain uses TRBV5-1 with TRBJ2-5; tentative D call: TRBD2 (5 bases). This receptor was identified in a man aged 55 to 70 who had recovered from COVID-19. The sequenced sample consisted of PBMCs or T cells enriched from blood (not recorded which). Written as DNA, the CDR3 is TGCGCCAGCACCCACGTAGGACTTCAAGAGACCCAGTACTTC. Translating it yields CASTHVGLQETQYF.